The 19 T cell receptor beta chains given below trace back to one sample, sequenced in a study of shared clonotypes between healthy human individuals (dated by TCRdb to 2020 to 2021). The receptor library was made with the immunoSEQ multiplex PCR assay. TCRdb provides this immuneACCESS table in a form limited to in-frame rearrangements. Some clones are lacking; in checked studies, under half of them reflect an unresolved V gene, and why the rest are absent is not known. Here the sample has some 1 million clones; about 75% occur a single time. The biggest ten clones account for 1.4% of the sample. The sequenced sample consisted of memory CD4+ T cells sorted from blood. The cell subset or site tag for this specimen amounts to: CD45RA-negative fraction. These receptors were obtained from a man younger than 35 in good health.

This clone appeared a single time. This chain links TRBV7-5 with TRBJ1-4; whether TRBD1, the table's D call, matches the DNA was not checked. TRBV7-5 is shown as a pseudogene. The CDR3 is 16 amino acids. The CDR3 protein is CARSFLDRGSNEKLFF. The CDR3 DNA reads TGTGCCAGAAGCTTCCTAGACAGGGGCTCTAATGAAAAACTGTTTTTT.

The rearrangement links TRBV29-1 to TRBJ2-2; 7 positions agree with TRBD2. Germline V gives CDR1 SQVTM, CDR2 ANQGSEA. This CDR3 spans 13 amino acids. V gave up 6 bases and J gave up 6 bases; unmatched junction bases: 7. The CDR3 region is CSVVAGRAGELFF. CDR3 DNA: TGCAGCGTGGTGGCAGGGAGGGCCGGGGAGCTGTTTTTT.

The V gene is TRBV5-5, the J gene TRBJ2-3; TRBD1 matches at 9 bases. CDR3 length: 16 amino acids. Germline CDR1 SGHKS, CDR2 YYEKEE (reference sequence). V dropped 2 bases and J dropped 0; count of bases not matched to a gene: 4. CDR3 in DNA: TGTGCCAGCAGCTTAGGGGGACAGGGAAGCACAGATACGCAGTATTTT. Translated, it gives CASSLGGQGSTDTQYF. Filled out from reference TRBV5-5 and TRBJ2-3, the complete variable domain reads DAGVTQSPTHLIKTRGQQVTLRCSPISGHKSVSWYQQVLGQGPQFIFQYYEKEERGRGNFPDRFSARQFPNYSSELNVNALLLGDSALYLCASSLGGQGSTDTQYFGPGTRLTVL.

The chain recombines TRBV29-1 with TRBJ2-4; the match to TRBD1 covers 7 bases. The length of the CDR3 is 16 residues. Germline CDR1 reads SQVTM; CDR2 reads ANQGSEA. V shed 1 base, J shed 0 bases, and the junction held 6 bases outside the gene matches. The CDR3 region is CSVEGGGELAKNIQYF. The CDR3 coding sequence is TGCAGCGTTGAAGGAGGGGGCGAGTTAGCCAAAAACATTCAGTACTTC.

This chain uses TRBV9 with TRBJ1-1; D is unclear. V was cut by 4 bases and J by 5 bases, with 12 bases left in between. The CDR3 is 13 residues long. Germline V CDR1 and CDR2: SGDLS, YYNGEE. The CDR3 loop is CASSKRWETEAFF. The CDR3 DNA is TGTGCCAGCAGCAAACGATGGGAGACTGAAGCTTTCTTT.

This chain uses TRBV9 with TRBJ2-1, with D tentatively TRBD2 (6 bases). The CDR3 totals 14 residues. Germline V gene sequence: CDR1 SGDLS, CDR2 YYNGEE. Trimming removed 4 bases from V and 10 bases from J, with 18 bases in between. Here the CDR3 DNA reads TGTGCCAGCAGCACCTCCGGAGGGCCGAAGGAGCAGTTCTTC. Residues: CASSTSGGPKEQFF.

This clone was observed a few times. This chain joins TRBV30 and TRBJ1-5, with D maybe TRBD1 (5 bases). This CDR3 is built from 15 residues. CDR1 and CDR2 from the germline V gene are GTSNPN and SVGIG (reference sequence). Trimming stripped 4 bases from V and 6 bases from J, with 19 bases between. In DNA form, the CDR3 reads TGTGCCTGGAACAGTGTACGTAAGGGGCTTCAGCCCCAGCATTTT. Translated: CAWNSVRKGLQPQHF.

The rearrangement links TRBV2 to TRBJ2-5; 12 positions match TRBD2. The CDR3 is made up of 15 amino acids. Germline V gives CDR1 SNHLY, CDR2 FYNNEI. V shed 3 bases and J 7 bases; nucleotides not matched to a gene: 6. The CDR3 protein is CASSDASGGVGTQYF. The DNA for the CDR3 is TGTGCCAGCAGTGATGCTAGCGGGGGGGTTGGGACCCAGTACTTC. The variable domain in full, completed from reference TRBV2 and TRBJ2-5, reads EPEVTQTPSHQVTQMGQEVILRCVPISNHLYFYWYRQILGQKVEFLVSFYNNEISEKSEIFDDQFSVERPDGSNFTLKIRSTKLEDSAMYFCASSDASGGVGTQYFGPGTRLLVL.

This chain links TRBV9 with TRBJ2-7; no firm D call. This CDR3 spans 15 amino acids. Germline V lookup: CDR1 SGDLS, CDR2 YYNGEE. The V end lost 0 bases, the J end lost 0 bases, and 10 bases lay between the germline ends. Here the CDR3 DNA reads TGTGCCAGCAGCGTAGGGGCTCAGAGCTCCTACGAGCAGTACTTC. It codes for CASSVGAQSSYEQYF.

The chain combines TRBV5-1 with TRBJ1-1; D perhaps matches TRBD1 (6 bases). From germline, CDR1 is SGHRS and CDR2 YFSETQ. V lost 2 bases and J 0 bases, leaving 11 bases between the germline ends. This CDR3 region has 15 residues. The CDR3 DNA is TGCGCCAGCAGCTTCCCGGGGGACATGAACACTGAAGCTTTCTTT. This gives the protein CASSFPGDMNTEAFF.

The table lists this clone with a count of one. This rearrangement joins TRBV5-1 to TRBJ1-6, with 8 nucleotides matching TRBD1. Germline V CDR1 and CDR2: SGHRS, YFSETQ. Losses at the gene ends were 2 bases for V and 7 bases for J; bases not matched to a gene: 5. CDR3 size: 15 residues. CDR3 in amino acids: CASSFSDRDNSPLHF. CDR3 sequence (DNA): TGCGCCAGCAGCTTTTCGGACAGGGACAATTCACCCCTCCACTTT.

To note about this clone: A single base separates this from a much larger clone, so it may be a read error. The chain carries TRBV7-2 and TRBJ2-7; D may be TRBD1 (5 bases). The V gene's germline CDR1 is SGHTA and CDR2 FQGNSA. The CDR3 extends over 12 amino acids. The ends were cut back, 5 bases at V and 8 bases at J, with 13 bases in the middle. The CDR3 DNA sequence: TGTGCCAGCAGCCTTCGGGCAGGGAAGCAGTACTTC. Its protein product is CASSLRAGKQYF.

V and J are TRBV30 and TRBJ2-1; TRBD2 matches 13 bases. The germline V gene encodes CDR1 GTSNPN and CDR2 SVGIG (reference sequence). V trimming: 5 bases; J trimming: 5 bases; junction bases outside the gene matches: 6. The CDR3 runs to 15 residues. CDR3: CAWVGTSGTNNEQFF. DNA for the CDR3: TGTGCCTGGGTGGGGACTAGCGGGACGAACAATGAGCAGTTCTTC.

The genes are TRBV4-1 and TRBJ1-5; 7 nucleotides match TRBD1. This CDR3 has 15 residues. In germline, CDR1 is MGHRA, CDR2 YSYEKL. J lost 3 bases, V lost 4 bases, and 6 bases had no gene match. The CDR3 reads CASSRRQGDNQPQHF. CDR3 DNA: TGCGCCAGCAGCCGTAGACAGGGCGACAATCAGCCCCAGCATTTT.

V is TRBV5-4 and J is TRBJ2-3; D may match TRBD1 or TRBD2 (5 bases each). Germline CDR1 and CDR2: SGHNT and YYREEE (reference sequence). Trimming cost V 4 bases and J 5 bases, with 14 bases left between them. This CDR3 contains 14 residues. CDR3 bases: TGTGCCAGCAGCCGGGACCCCGCGGGAGATACGCAGTATTTT. Its protein is CASSRDPAGDTQYF.

The chain employs TRBV6-1 and TRBJ2-1; 9 bases match TRBD1. The CDR3 contains 14 residues. Per the germline V gene, CDR1 is MNHNS and CDR2 is SASEGT. With V trimmed by 6 bases and J by 12 bases, 12 bases remained unmatched. CDR3 bases: TGTGCCAGCAGCCACCGGGACAGGGCCCAGGGGCAGTTCTTC. It encodes CASSHRDRAQGQFF.

The chain combines TRBV2 with TRBJ2-3; no definite D call. CDR3 size: 13 residues. The germline V and J ends were trimmed by 2 bases and 1 base, with 4 bases remaining between them. Germline CDR1 reads SNHLY; CDR2 reads FYNNEI. The CDR3 DNA is TGTGCCAGCAGTGAAATAGGCACAGATACGCAGTATTTT. Residues: CASSEIGTDTQYF.

The V and J genes are TRBV5-1 and TRBJ2-1, with 7 bases fitting TRBD1. The CDR3 consists of 14 residues. Germline V gives CDR1 SGHRS, CDR2 YFSETQ. The junction had 6 bases not matched to a gene; V was cut back by 1 base and J by 8 bases. The DNA for the CDR3 is TGCGCCAGCAGCTTGCAGACAGGGTTGGATGAGCAGTTCTTC. It is translated as CASSLQTGLDEQFF.

The chain joins TRBV4-3 to TRBJ2-3, with TRBD1 matching over 7 bases. CDR3 length: 15 residues. Germline CDR1 reads LGHNA; CDR2 reads YSLEER. V trimming: 0 bases; J trimming: 3 bases; junction bases outside the gene matches: 3. For the CDR3, the DNA is TGCGCCAGCAGCCAAGAGGGGACAGAGACAGATACGCAGTATTTT. Translation: CASSQEGTETDTQYF.